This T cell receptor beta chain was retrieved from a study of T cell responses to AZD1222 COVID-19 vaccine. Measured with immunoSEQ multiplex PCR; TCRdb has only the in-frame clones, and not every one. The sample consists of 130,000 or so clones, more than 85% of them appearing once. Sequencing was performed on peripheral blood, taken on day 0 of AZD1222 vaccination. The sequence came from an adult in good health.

The CDR3: CASSLIGGPKGGFSYEQYF. For the CDR3, the DNA is TGTGCCAGCAGCTTAATCGGGGGACCGAAAGGGGGTTTCTCCTACGAGCAGTACTTC. The chain combines TRBV7-9 with TRBJ2-7, with D perhaps TRBD1 or TRBD2 (6 bases each). V was clipped by 2 bases and J by 0 bases, with 23 bases between them. CDR3 length: 19 residues. The germline V gene has CDR1 SEHNR and CDR2 FQNEAQ (reference sequence).